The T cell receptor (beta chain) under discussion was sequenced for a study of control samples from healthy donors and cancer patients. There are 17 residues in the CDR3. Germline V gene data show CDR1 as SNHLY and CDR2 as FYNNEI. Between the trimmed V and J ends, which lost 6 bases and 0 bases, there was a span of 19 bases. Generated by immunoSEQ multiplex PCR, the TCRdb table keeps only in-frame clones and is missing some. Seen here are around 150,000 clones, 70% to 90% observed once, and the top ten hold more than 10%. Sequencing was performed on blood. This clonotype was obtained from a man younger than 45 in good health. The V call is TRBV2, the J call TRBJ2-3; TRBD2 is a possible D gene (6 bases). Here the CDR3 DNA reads TGTGCCAGCAGAGGGGCGGGGTCTCTTATTAGCACAGATACGCAGTATTTT. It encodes CASRGAGSLISTDTQYF.